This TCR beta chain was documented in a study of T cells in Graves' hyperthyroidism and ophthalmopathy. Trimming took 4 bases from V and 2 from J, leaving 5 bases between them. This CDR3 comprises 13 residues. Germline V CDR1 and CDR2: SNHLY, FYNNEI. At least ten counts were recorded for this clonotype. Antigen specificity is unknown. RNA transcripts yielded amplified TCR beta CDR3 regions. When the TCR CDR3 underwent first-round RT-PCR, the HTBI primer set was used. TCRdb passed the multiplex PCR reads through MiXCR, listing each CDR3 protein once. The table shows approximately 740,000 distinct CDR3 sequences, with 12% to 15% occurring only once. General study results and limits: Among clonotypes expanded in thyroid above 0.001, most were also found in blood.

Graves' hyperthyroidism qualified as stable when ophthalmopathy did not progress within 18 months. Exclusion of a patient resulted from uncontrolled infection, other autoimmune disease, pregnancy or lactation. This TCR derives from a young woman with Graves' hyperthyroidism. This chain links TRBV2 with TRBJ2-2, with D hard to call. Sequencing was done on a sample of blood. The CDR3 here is CASSGGNTGELFF. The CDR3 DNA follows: TGTGCCAGCAGTGGCGGTAACACCGGGGAGCTGTTTTTT.